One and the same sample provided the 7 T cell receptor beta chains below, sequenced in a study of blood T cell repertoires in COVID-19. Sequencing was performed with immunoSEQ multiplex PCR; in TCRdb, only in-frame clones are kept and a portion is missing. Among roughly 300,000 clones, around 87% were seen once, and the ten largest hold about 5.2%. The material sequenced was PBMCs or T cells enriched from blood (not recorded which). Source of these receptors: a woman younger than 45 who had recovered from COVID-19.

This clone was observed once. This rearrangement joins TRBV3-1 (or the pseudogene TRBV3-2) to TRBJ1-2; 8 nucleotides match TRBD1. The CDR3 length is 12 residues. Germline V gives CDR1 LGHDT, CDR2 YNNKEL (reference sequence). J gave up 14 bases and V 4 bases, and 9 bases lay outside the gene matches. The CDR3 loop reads CASSLRTGTTTF. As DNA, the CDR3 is TGTGCCAGCAGCCTTAGGACAGGGACTACTACCTTC.

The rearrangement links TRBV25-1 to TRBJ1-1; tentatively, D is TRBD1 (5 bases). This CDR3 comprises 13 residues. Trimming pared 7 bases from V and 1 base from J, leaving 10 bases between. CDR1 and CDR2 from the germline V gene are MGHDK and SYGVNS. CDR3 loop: CASMGLKNTEAFF. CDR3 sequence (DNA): TGTGCCAGCATGGGACTCAAGAACACTGAAGCTTTCTTT.

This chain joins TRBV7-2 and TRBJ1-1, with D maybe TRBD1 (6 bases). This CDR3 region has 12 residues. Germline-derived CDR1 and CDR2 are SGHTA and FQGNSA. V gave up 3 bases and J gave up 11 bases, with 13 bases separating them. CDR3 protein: CASSFAGTRAFF. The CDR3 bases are TGTGCCAGCAGCTTCGCCGGGACACGGGCTTTCTTT.

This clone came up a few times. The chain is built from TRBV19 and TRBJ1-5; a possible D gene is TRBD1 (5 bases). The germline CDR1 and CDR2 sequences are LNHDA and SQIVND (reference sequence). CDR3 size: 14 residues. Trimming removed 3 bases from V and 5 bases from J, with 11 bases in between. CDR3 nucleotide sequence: TGTGCCAGTAGTATTAAGGGCAGGGATCAGCCCCAGCATTTT. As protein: CASSIKGRDQPQHF.

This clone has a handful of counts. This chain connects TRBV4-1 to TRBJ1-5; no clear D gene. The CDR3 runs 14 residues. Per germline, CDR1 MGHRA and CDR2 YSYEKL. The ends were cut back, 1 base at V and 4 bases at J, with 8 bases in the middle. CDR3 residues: CASSQVIINQPQHF. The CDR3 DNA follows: TGCGCCAGCAGCCAAGTAATTATTAATCAGCCCCAGCATTTT.

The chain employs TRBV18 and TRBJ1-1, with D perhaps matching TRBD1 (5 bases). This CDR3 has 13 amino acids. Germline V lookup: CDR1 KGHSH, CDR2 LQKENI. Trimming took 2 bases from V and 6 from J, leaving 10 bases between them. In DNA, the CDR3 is TGTGCCAGCTCACCATCAGGGATGGCTGAAGCTTTCTTT. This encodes CASSPSGMAEAFF.

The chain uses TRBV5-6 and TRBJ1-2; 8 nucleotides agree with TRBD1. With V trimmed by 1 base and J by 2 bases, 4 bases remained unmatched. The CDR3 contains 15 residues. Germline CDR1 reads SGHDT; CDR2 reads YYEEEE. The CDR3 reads CASSLWDRRNYGYTF. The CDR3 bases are TGTGCCAGCAGCTTGTGGGACAGGCGGAACTATGGCTACACCTTC.